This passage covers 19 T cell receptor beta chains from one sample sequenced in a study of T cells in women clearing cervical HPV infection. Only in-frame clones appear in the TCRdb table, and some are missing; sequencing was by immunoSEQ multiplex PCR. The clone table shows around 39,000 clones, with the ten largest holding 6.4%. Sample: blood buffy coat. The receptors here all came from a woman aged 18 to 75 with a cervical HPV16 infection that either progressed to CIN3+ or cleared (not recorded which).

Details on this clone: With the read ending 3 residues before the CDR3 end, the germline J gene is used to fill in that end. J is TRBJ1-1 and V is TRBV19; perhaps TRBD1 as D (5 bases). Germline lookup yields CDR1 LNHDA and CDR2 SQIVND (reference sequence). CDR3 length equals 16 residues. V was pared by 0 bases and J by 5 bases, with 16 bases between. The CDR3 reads CASSIDWEEGRTEAFF. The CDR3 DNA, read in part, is TGTGCCAGTAGTATAGATTGGGAAGAGGGGCGGACTGAA. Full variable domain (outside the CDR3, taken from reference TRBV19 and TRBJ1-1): DGGITQSPKYLFRKEGQNVTLSCEQNLNHDAMYWYRQDPGQGLRLIYYSQIVNDFQKGDIAEGYSVSREKKESFPLTVTSAQKNPTAFYLCASSIDWEEGRTEAFFGQGTRLTVV.

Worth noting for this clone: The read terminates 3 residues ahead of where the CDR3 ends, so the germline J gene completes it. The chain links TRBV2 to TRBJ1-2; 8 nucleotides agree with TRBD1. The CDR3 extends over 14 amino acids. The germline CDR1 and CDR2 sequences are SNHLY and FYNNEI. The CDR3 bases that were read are TGTGCCAGCAGAGACCCGGACAGGGCGACCGGC. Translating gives CASRDPDRATG. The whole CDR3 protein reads CASRDPDRATGYTF.

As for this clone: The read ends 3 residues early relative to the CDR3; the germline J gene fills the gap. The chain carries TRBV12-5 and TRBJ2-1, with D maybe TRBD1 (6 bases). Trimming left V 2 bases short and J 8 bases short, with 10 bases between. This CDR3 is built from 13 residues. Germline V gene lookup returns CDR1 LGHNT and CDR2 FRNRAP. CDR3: CASGLYQGHEQFF. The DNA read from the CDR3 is TGTGCTAGTGGTTTGTATCAGGGGCATGAG.

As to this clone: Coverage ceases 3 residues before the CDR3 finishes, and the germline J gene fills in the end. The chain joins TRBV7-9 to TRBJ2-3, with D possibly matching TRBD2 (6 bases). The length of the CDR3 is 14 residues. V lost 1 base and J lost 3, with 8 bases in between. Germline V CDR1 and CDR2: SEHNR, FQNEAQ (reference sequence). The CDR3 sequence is CASSLVGGTDTQYF. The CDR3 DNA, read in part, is TGTGCCAGCAGCTTAGTGGGGGGAACAGATACG.

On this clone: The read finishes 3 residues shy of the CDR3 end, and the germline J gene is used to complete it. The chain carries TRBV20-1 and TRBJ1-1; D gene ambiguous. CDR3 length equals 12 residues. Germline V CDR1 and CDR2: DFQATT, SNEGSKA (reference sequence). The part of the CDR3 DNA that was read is TGCAGTACAATTAATCGGGTAAGGCGA. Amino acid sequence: CSTINRVRR. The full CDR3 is CSTINRVRRAFF.

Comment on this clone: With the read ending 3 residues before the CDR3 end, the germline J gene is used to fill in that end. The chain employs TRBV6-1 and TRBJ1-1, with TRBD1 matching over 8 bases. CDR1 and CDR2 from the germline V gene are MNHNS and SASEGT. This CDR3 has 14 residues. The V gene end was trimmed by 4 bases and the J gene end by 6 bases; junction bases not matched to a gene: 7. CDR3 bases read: TGTGCCAGCAGTGTAGGACAGGGAAACCCTGAA. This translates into CASSVGQGNPE. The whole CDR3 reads CASSVGQGNPEAFF.

The CDR3 sequence is CSARLSGGRLYEQFF. CDR3 bases read: TGCAGTGCTAGGCTCTCCGGCGGGAGATTATATGAG. This rearrangement joins TRBV20-1 to TRBJ2-1, with 7 bases fitting TRBD2. The read halts 3 residues ahead of the CDR3 end, with the missing end drawn from the germline J gene. Germline CDR1 is DFQATT and CDR2 is SNEGSKA (reference sequence). This CDR3 is built from 15 residues. V shed 3 bases, J shed 8 bases, and the junction held 13 bases outside the gene matches.

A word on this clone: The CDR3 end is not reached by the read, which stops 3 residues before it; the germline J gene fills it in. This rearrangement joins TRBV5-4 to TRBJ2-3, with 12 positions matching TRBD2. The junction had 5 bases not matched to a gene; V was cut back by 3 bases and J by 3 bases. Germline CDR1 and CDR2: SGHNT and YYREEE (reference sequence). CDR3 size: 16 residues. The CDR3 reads CASSSQTSGRTDTQYF. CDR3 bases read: TGTGCCAGCAGCTCACAAACTAGCGGGAGGACAGATACG. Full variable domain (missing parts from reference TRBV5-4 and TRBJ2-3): ETGVTQSPTHLIKTRGQQVTLRCSSQSGHNTVSWYQQALGQGPQFIFQYYREEENGRGNFPPRFSGLQFPNYSSELNVNALELDDSALYLCASSSQTSGRTDTQYFGPGTRLTVL.

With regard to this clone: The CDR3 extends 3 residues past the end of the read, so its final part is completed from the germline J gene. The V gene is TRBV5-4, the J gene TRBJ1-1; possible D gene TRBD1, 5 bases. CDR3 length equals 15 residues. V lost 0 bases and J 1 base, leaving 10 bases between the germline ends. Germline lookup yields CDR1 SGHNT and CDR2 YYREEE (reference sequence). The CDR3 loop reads CASSLARVRNTEAFF. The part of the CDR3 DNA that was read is TGTGCCAGCAGCTTGGCCAGGGTCCGGAACACTGAA.

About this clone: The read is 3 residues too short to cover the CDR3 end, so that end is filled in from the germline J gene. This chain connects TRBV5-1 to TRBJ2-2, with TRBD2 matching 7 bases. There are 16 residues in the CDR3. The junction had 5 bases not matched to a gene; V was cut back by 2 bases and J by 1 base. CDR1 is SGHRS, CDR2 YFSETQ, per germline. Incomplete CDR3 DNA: TGCGCCAGCAGCTTCGGCGGGGGACGGAACACCGGGGAG. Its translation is CASSFGGGRNTGE. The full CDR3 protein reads CASSFGGGRNTGELFF. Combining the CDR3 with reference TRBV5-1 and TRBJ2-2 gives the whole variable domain KAGVTQTPRYLIKTRGQQVTLSCSPISGHRSVSWYQQTPGQGLQFLFEYFSETQRNKGNFPGRFSGRQFSNSRSEMNVSTLELGDSALYLCASSFGGGRNTGELFFGEGSRLTVL.

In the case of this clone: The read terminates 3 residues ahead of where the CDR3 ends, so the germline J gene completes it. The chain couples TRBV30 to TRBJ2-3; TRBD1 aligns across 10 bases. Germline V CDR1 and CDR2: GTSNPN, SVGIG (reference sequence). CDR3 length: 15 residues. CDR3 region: CAWSVGTGAQETQYF. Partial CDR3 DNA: TGTGCCTGGAGTGTAGGGACAGGGGCCCAAGAGACG.

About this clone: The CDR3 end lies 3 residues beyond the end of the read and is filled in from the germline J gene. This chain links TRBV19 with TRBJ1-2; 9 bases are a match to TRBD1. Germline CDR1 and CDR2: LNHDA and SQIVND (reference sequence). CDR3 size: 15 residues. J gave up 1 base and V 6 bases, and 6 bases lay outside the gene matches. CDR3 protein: CASRDDRGSNYGYTF. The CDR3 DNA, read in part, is TGTGCCAGTAGGGATGACAGGGGGAGTAACTATGGC.

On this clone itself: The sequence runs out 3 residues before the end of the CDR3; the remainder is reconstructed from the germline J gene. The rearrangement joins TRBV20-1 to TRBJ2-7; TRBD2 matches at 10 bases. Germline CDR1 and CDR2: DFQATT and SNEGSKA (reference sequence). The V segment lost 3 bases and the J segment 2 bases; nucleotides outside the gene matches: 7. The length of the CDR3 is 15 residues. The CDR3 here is CSASSLAGGPYEQYF. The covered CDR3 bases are TGCAGTGCTAGCTCCTTAGCGGGGGGACCCTACGAG.

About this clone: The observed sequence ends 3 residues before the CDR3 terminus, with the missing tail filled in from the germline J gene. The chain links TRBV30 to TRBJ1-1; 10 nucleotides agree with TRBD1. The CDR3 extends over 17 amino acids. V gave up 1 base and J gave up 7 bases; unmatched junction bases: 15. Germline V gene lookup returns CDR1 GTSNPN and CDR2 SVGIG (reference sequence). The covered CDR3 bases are TGTGCCTGGAGTGCACGCCCGGGACAGGGGCCCGACTTTGAA. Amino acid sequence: CAWSARPGQGPDFE. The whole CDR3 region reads CAWSARPGQGPDFEAFF.

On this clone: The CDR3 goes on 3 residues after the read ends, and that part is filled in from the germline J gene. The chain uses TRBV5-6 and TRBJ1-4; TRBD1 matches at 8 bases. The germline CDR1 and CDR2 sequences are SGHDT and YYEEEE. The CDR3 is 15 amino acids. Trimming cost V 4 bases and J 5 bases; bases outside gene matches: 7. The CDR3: CASSPLGQENEKLFF. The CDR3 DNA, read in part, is TGTGCCAGCAGCCCACTGGGACAGGAAAATGAAAAA.

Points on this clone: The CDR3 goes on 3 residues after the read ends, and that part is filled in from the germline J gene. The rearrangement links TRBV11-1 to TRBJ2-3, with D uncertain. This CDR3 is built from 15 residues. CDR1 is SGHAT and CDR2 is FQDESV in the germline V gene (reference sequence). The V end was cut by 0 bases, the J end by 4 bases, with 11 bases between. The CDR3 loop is CASSLALGPADTQYF. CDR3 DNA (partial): TGTGCCAGCAGCTTAGCATTGGGCCCCGCAGATACG.

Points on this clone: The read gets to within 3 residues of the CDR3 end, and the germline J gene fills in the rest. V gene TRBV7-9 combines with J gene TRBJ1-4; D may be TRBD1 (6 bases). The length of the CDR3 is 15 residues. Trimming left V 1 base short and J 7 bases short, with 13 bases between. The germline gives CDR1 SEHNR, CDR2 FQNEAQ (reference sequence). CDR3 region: CASSLGQGWIEKLFF. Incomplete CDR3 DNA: TGTGCCAGCAGCTTAGGTCAGGGGTGGATTGAAAAA.

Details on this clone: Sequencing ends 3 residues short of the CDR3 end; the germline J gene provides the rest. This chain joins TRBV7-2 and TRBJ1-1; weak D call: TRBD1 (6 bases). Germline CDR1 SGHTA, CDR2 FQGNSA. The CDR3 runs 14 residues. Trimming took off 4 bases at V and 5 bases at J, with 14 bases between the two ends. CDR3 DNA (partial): TGTGCCAGCAGCTCAACAGGGTGGTCAACTGAA. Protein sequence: CASSSTGWSTE. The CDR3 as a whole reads CASSSTGWSTEAFF.

The sequenced part of the CDR3 DNA is TGTGCCTTTCAATATCAACTCGGGACAGGGTATAGGCAAGAGACC. Translation: CAFQYQLGTGYRQET. The full CDR3 protein is CAFQYQLGTGYRQETQYF. The rearrangement links TRBV30 to TRBJ2-5; TRBD1 matches at 9 bases. The read ends 3 residues shy of where the CDR3 ends; the end is completed using the germline J gene. The CDR3 contains 18 residues. Germline-derived CDR1 and CDR2 are GTSNPN and SVGIG (reference sequence). The V and J ends lost 7 bases and 2 bases, in that order; junction bases with no gene match: 20.